The entry below describes one T cell receptor beta chain. This sample was taken from a study of blood T cell repertoires in COVID-19. Across the study: The origin of the acute and convalescent COVID-19 samples was the United States, Italy and Spain. Sources were T cells, B-cell-depleted T cells, or PBMCs; the material itself was cDNA or gDNA.

Source study methods: It was from reference gene primer amplification that nucleated cell counts were estimated. The data were produced by immunoSEQ multiplex PCR, yet TCRdb's version contains in-frame clones alone and is incomplete. V, J and clone size reflect that table, while D and trimming were determined from the DNA. The table shows about 94,000 clones, with about 80% occurring only once. This sequence was found in a man aged 55 to 69 with acute or convalescent COVID-19. Sequences were obtained from peripheral blood.

CDR3 sequence (DNA): TGCAGCGAGGACTTGGGACAGCCCCTACGGCCCTACGAGCAGTACTTC. It is translated as CSEDLGQPLRPYEQYF. The chain combines TRBV29-1 with TRBJ2-7, with 7 positions matching TRBD1. CDR1 and CDR2 from the germline V gene are SQVTM and ANQGSEA. V shed 7 bases, J shed 2 bases, and the junction held 17 bases outside the gene matches. The CDR3 has 16 amino acids.